This TCR beta chain was observed in a study of regulatory T cells in long-lasting Graves disease. Study-level information: Prior antithyroid drug treatment in newly diagnosed Graves' patients lasted under 3 months.

The CDR3 sequence is 14 residues long. Trimming removed 4 bases at V and 1 base at J, with 11 bases between. Germline lookup yields CDR1 SQVTM and CDR2 ANQGSEA. Study-level findings and limits: Favored gene segments in persistent disease were TRBV28, TRBJ1-2 and TRBJ2-5. For persistent Graves' patients, TCR diversity was lower than for newly diagnosed ones.

For this clonotype: Its antigen is currently unknown.

The time point here: newly diagnosed GD, antithyroid drugs for less than 3 months. PBMCs provided the RNA from which the TCR library was made. Diagnoses of Graves' disease were made by American Thyroid Association guidelines. Combining iRepertoire HTBI primers with Arm-PCR of CDR3 regions, the authors built TCR beta libraries. TCRdb processed the multiplex PCR reads anew with MiXCR; each CDR3 protein has one entry. The sample includes hundreds of thousands of distinct CDR3 sequences, 15% to 19% of them seen just once. The sequencing used peripheral blood mononuclear cells (PBMCs), collected at new diagnosis, from a patient treated with antithyroid drugs. This chain uses TRBV29-1 with TRBJ1-5; D call uncertain. This sequence was found in a female donor with Graves disease. CDR3 DNA sequence: TGCAGCGTTGGGGTGGAAAACAGCAATCAGCCCCAGCATTTT. Translated, it gives CSVGVENSNQPQHF.